This T cell receptor (beta chain) is drawn from a study of shared clonotypes between healthy human individuals. Study-level results: What limited the represented genetic and exposure-history diversity was the small number of donors.

Unsorted PBMC replicate PCRs used around 320 ng DNA, 25,000 to 35,000 T cell genomes. Libraries were prepared by immunoSEQ multiplex PCR; TCRdb keeps only in-frame clonotypes and omits some of them. This table has 470,000 or so clones, 65% to 85% appearing once. Comments on this clone: Antigen: not known.

V dropped 1 base and J dropped 4; count of bases not matched to a gene: 14. This CDR3 comprises 18 residues. Germline loops: CDR1 SGDLS, CDR2 YYNGEE. The V gene is TRBV9, the J gene TRBJ1-3; 7 bases agree with TRBD1. The TCR was taken from a woman in her thirties or forties in good health. Some clones in this sample may be carry-over from other donors' samples. Input material: PBMCs. CDR3 loop: CASSVYPGGTRSGNTIYF. The CDR3 DNA sequence: TGTGCCAGCAGCGTATATCCAGGGGGTACCCGCTCAGGAAACACCATATATTTT.